The present TCR beta chain was sequenced within a study of shared clonotypes between healthy human individuals. Looked up from germline, CDR1 is LNHNV and CDR2 is YYDKDF (reference sequence). The CDR3 is made up of 15 amino acids. V lost 8 bases and J lost 2, with 19 bases in between. Everyone who donated was a Caucasian adult who lived in Nashville, Tennessee. The method was immunoSEQ multiplex PCR; TCRdb's version includes in-frame clones alone and lacks a portion of them. The repertoire consists of about 510,000 clones, with roughly 95% occurring once and the leading ten covering about 0.064%. This TCR came from a woman in her twenties or thirties in good health. The source material was naive CD4+ T cells sorted from blood. Subset defined: CD45RA+ positively selected. The chain links TRBV15 to TRBJ2-7, with unresolved D. The CDR3 region has the DNA TGTGCCACCGCCAGTGTCCGGCCCGGACCCTACGAGCAGTACTTC. This sequence encodes CATASVRPGPYEQYF.